Below are 23 T cell receptor beta chains sequenced from a single sample in a study of shared clonotypes between healthy human individuals. Naive CD8 cells, CD45RO-negative and positively selected for CCR7, excluded terminally differentiated effector memory CD45RA+ cells. Libraries were prepared by immunoSEQ multiplex PCR; TCRdb keeps only in-frame clonotypes and omits some of them. The sample consists of about 2.2 million clones, about 93% of them appearing once. The specimen sequenced was naive CD8+ T cells from PBMCs. The receptors here all came from a man aged 18 to 30 in good health. Some clones in this sample may be carry-over from other donors' samples.

This chain joins TRBV4-1 and TRBJ2-7, with 9 bases that match TRBD1. CDR1 and CDR2 from the germline V gene are MGHRA and YSYEKL. There are 16 residues in the CDR3. V lost 5 bases and J lost 2; bases outside the gene matches: 10. CDR3 in DNA: TGCGCCAGCAGCGACTCTCCGACAGGGGGGGCCTACGAGCAGTACTTC. Translating it yields CASSDSPTGGAYEQYF.

This chain links TRBV6-4 with TRBJ1-5; D remains ambiguous. This CDR3 spans 17 amino acids. V lost 0 bases and J 5 bases, leaving 17 bases between the germline ends. Germline CDR1 reads MRHNA; CDR2 reads SNTAGT. The CDR3 DNA reads as TGTGCCAGCAGTGACTCGATGGTCAGGTTAAGCGATCAGCCCCAGCATTTT. Residues: CASSDSMVRLSDQPQHF.

The chain employs TRBV11-2 and TRBJ2-2; TRBD2 matches 9 bases. Per germline, CDR1 SGHAT and CDR2 FQNNGV. CDR3 size: 17 residues. The V segment lost 0 bases and the J segment 5 bases; nucleotides outside the gene matches: 7. The CDR3: CASSLDLSGRKTGELFF. CDR3 DNA sequence: TGTGCCAGCAGCTTAGATCTTAGCGGGAGAAAGACCGGGGAGCTGTTTTTT.

V usage is TRBV9 and J usage is TRBJ1-5, with a tentative D call TRBD1 (5 bases). CDR3 size: 15 residues. V was pared by 4 bases and J by 0 bases, with 11 bases between. Germline-derived CDR1 and CDR2 are SGDLS and YYNGEE. The CDR3 coding sequence is TGTGCCAGCAGCTCCGGGGGAGGTAGCAATCAGCCCCAGCATTTT. It is translated as CASSSGGGSNQPQHF.

The genes are TRBV19 and TRBJ1-1, with D uncertain. This CDR3 contains 17 residues. Per the germline V gene, CDR1 is LNHDA and CDR2 is SQIVND (reference sequence). V was cut by 7 bases and J by 2 bases, with 23 bases left in between. CDR3 bases: TGTGCCAGTAAAGACTACACAGTCACGGGGTATAACACTGAAGCTTTCTTT. This translates into CASKDYTVTGYNTEAFF. Combining the CDR3 with reference TRBV19 and TRBJ1-1 gives the whole variable domain DGGITQSPKYLFRKEGQNVTLSCEQNLNHDAMYWYRQDPGQGLRLIYYSQIVNDFQKGDIAEGYSVSREKKESFPLTVTSAQKNPTAFYLCASKDYTVTGYNTEAFFGQGTRLTVV.

The chain combines TRBV11-2 with TRBJ2-7; the match to TRBD1 covers 10 bases. Germline V lookup: CDR1 SGHAT, CDR2 FQNNGV. This CDR3 is 13 amino acids long. V was clipped by 3 bases and J by 6 bases; unmatched bases: 2. The CDR3 reads CASSLGQGSEQYF. The CDR3 DNA reads TGTGCCAGCAGCTTGGGACAGGGGAGCGAGCAGTACTTC.

V is TRBV4-3 and J is TRBJ2-3; the D gene is possibly TRBD2 (5 bases). This CDR3 contains 16 residues. Trimming removed 0 bases at V and 6 bases at J, with 16 bases between. Germline assignment: CDR1 LGHNA and CDR2 YSLEER. The chain's CDR3 is CASSQDSRRTGDTQYF. The CDR3, as DNA: TGCGCCAGCAGCCAAGATTCCCGTAGGACGGGGGATACGCAGTATTTT.

The rearrangement links TRBV19 to TRBJ1-5; a weak D match, TRBD1 (6 bases). CDR1 and CDR2 from the germline V gene are LNHDA and SQIVND (reference sequence). The CDR3 has 13 amino acids. V lost 5 bases, J lost 4 bases, and 9 bases lay in between. CDR3: CASSQQGNQPQHF. The CDR3 DNA is TGTGCCAGTAGTCAACAGGGAAATCAGCCCCAGCATTTT.

This clone has only one observation. V is TRBV4-1 and J is TRBJ2-3; 16 nucleotides align to TRBD2. J lost 8 bases, V lost 4 bases, and 6 bases had no gene match. Per germline, CDR1 MGHRA and CDR2 YSYEKL. CDR3 size: 16 residues. CDR3: CASSPGTSGRVGTQYF. The CDR3 nucleotides read TGCGCCAGCAGCCCGGGGACTAGCGGGAGGGTGGGTACGCAGTATTTT.

The chain employs TRBV14 and TRBJ2-2; 10 bases map to TRBD2. The CDR3 has 18 residues. V lost 3 bases and J lost 2; bases outside the gene matches: 9. Germline V CDR1 and CDR2: SGHDN, FVKESK. CDR3 bases: TGTGCCAGCAGCCAGGACCCGGGACTAGCGTACAACACCGGGGAGCTGTTTTTT. Its translation: CASSQDPGLAYNTGELFF.

V and J are TRBV27 and TRBJ1-2, with 10 bases aligning to TRBD1. Germline V gene lookup returns CDR1 MNHEY and CDR2 SMNVEV (reference sequence). J gave up 8 bases and V 4 bases, and 4 bases lay outside the gene matches. The CDR3 sequence is 13 residues long. CDR3 protein: CASSYGTGEGYTF. The CDR3 region has the DNA TGTGCCAGCAGTTACGGGACAGGGGAGGGCTACACCTTC.

J is TRBJ1-1 and V is TRBV28; 7 bases fit TRBD1. V was clipped by 7 bases and J by 7 bases; unmatched bases: 9. This CDR3 has 13 amino acids. Germline assignment: CDR1 MDHEN and CDR2 SYDVKM. The CDR3 region has the DNA TGTGCCAGCAAAGGGGGCGGTTGGCGTGAAGCTTTCTTT. Translation gives CASKGGGWREAFF.

The chain uses TRBV27 and TRBJ2-1; 8 nucleotides match TRBD2. V shed 5 bases, J shed 8 bases, and the junction held 14 bases outside the gene matches. There are 16 residues in the CDR3. From germline, CDR1 is MNHEY and CDR2 SMNVEV (reference sequence). The CDR3 DNA follows: TGTGCCAGCAGTGCCAGGGGACTAGTTTTTGTCGATGAGCAGTTCTTC. As protein: CASSARGLVFVDEQFF.

The chain uses TRBV9 and TRBJ2-3; D might be TRBD1 or TRBD2, each matching 5 bases. The V gene lost 4 bases and the J gene lost 5 bases, with 11 bases spanning the gap. CDR1 and CDR2 (germline): SGDLS, YYNGEE. This CDR3 region has 13 residues. CDR3 in amino acids: CASSTGPKDTQYF. For the CDR3, the DNA is TGTGCCAGCAGCACGGGGCCTAAAGATACGCAGTATTTT.

CDR3 sequence (DNA): TGTGCCACCAGCAGAGATAGGGGGCCAGGGGGAATGTATGGCTACACCTTC. Translated, it gives CATSRDRGPGGMYGYTF. The V gene is TRBV15, the J gene TRBJ1-2; 7 positions match TRBD1. V gave up 0 bases and J gave up 5 bases; unmatched junction bases: 12. In germline, CDR1 is LNHNV, CDR2 YYDKDF (reference sequence). The CDR3 contains 17 residues.

V is TRBV14 and J is TRBJ2-3; no clear D gene. This CDR3 region has 12 residues. Germline CDR1 is SGHDN and CDR2 is FVKESK. V was clipped by 3 bases and J by 4 bases, with 5 bases between them. This chain's CDR3 is CASSHISDTQYF. CDR3 in DNA: TGTGCCAGCAGCCATATCTCAGATACGCAGTATTTT.

J is TRBJ2-5 and V is TRBV15; 13 bases map to TRBD2. There are 16 residues in the CDR3. Germline assignment: CDR1 LNHNV and CDR2 YYDKDF (reference sequence). J lost 5 bases, V lost 4 bases, and 7 bases had no gene match. The CDR3 is CATSISLAGGPETQYF. CDR3 nucleotide sequence: TGTGCCACCAGCATTTCACTAGCGGGAGGGCCCGAGACCCAGTACTTC.

This rearrangement joins TRBV28 to TRBJ2-3; no clear D. V dropped 5 bases and J dropped 4 bases, with 19 bases sitting between them. The germline V gene encodes CDR1 MDHEN and CDR2 SYDVKM. This CDR3 has 16 amino acids. The CDR3 nucleotides are TGTGCCAGCAGTGCCCATACTATAACGGCGGCAGATACGCAGTATTTT. Protein sequence: CASSAHTITAADTQYF.

The chain couples TRBV5-1 to TRBJ1-2; maybe TRBD1 (5 bases). The germline gives CDR1 SGHRS, CDR2 YFSETQ. There are 14 residues in the CDR3. The V end lost 4 bases, the J end lost 6 bases, and 16 bases lay between the germline ends. CDR3 in amino acids: CASSQPTLRDGYTF. The DNA for the CDR3 is TGCGCCAGCAGCCAACCAACACTCAGGGATGGCTACACCTTC.

This chain uses TRBV11-2 with TRBJ1-1; D remains ambiguous. V lost 1 base and J 4 bases, leaving 13 bases between the germline ends. The germline V gene has CDR1 SGHAT and CDR2 FQNNGV. CDR3 size: 15 residues. CDR3 in amino acids: CASSLAGGVGTEAFF. The DNA of the CDR3 is TGTGCCAGCAGCTTAGCCGGCGGGGTAGGCACTGAAGCTTTCTTT.

V usage is TRBV28 and J usage is TRBJ1-3, with 7 bases identical to TRBD1. Germline V CDR1 and CDR2: MDHEN, SYDVKM. V was clipped by 5 bases and J by 0 bases; unmatched bases: 4. The CDR3 has 15 amino acids. CDR3 amino acids: CASSPDRYSGNTIYF. The CDR3 DNA reads TGTGCCAGCAGTCCGGACAGGTACTCTGGAAACACCATATATTTT.

The genes are TRBV4-1 and TRBJ2-7; D is perhaps TRBD1 or TRBD2 (5 bases each). Germline CDR1 reads MGHRA; CDR2 reads YSYEKL. The length of the CDR3 is 17 residues. With 0 bases removed from V and 2 bases from J, the gap between germline ends came to 17 bases. In nucleotides, the CDR3 is TGCGCCAGCAGCCAAGAATTTAGTGGGGCCGGGACCTACGAGCAGTACTTC. Residues: CASSQEFSGAGTYEQYF.

The V call is TRBV7-8, the J call TRBJ1-2; TRBD1 matches at 7 bases. Germline CDR1 reads SGHVS; CDR2 reads FQNEAQ. V lost 4 bases to trimming and J lost 5 bases; unmatched junction nucleotides: 10. This CDR3 region has 15 residues. The CDR3 reads CASSSLTGKGYGYTF. The DNA for the CDR3 is TGTGCCAGCAGCTCATTGACAGGGAAGGGATATGGCTACACCTTC.